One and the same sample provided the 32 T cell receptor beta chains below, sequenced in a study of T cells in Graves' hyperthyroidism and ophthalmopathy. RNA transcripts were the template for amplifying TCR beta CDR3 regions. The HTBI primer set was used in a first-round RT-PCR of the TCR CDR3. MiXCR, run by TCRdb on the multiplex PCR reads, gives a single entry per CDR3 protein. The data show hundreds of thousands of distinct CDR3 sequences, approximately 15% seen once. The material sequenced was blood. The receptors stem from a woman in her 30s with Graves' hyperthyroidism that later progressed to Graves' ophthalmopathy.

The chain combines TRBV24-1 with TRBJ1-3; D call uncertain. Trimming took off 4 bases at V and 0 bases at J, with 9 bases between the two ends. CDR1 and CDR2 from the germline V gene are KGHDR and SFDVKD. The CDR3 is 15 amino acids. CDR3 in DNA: TGTGCCACCAGTGACCCTTGGGACTCTGGAAACACCATATATTTT. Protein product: CATSDPWDSGNTIYF.

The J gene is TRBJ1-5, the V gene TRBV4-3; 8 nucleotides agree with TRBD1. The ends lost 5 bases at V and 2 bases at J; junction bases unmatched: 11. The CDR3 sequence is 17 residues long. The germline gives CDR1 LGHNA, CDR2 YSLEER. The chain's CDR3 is CASSCHAGGSGNQPQHF. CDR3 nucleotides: TGCGCCAGCAGCTGCCACGCAGGGGGCAGCGGCAATCAGCCCCAGCATTTT.

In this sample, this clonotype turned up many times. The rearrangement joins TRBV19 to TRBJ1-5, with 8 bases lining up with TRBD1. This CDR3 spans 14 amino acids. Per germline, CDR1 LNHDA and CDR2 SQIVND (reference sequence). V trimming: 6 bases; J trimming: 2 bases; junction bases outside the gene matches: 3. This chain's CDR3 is CASRGQGGNQPQHF. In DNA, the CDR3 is TGTGCCAGTAGAGGACAGGGAGGCAATCAGCCCCAGCATTTT.

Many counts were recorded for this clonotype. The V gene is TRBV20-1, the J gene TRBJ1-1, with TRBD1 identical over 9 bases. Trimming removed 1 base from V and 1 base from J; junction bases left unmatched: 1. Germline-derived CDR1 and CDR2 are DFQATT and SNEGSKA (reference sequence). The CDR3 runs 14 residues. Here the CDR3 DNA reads TGCAGTGCTAGAGCGGGACAGGGGAACACTGAAGCTTTCTTT. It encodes CSARAGQGNTEAFF.

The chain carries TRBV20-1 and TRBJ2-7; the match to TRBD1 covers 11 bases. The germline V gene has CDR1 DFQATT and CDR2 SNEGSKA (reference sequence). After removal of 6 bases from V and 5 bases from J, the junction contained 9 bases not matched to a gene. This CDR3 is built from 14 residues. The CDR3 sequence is CSADARDRGNEQYF. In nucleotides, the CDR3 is TGCAGTGCCGACGCCCGGGACAGGGGGAACGAGCAGTACTTC.

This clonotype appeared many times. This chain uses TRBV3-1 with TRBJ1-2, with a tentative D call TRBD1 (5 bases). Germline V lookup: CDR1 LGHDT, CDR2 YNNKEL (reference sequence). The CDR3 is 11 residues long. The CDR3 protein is CATAGENGYTF. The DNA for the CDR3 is TGTGCGACAGCGGGGGAGAATGGCTACACCTTC.

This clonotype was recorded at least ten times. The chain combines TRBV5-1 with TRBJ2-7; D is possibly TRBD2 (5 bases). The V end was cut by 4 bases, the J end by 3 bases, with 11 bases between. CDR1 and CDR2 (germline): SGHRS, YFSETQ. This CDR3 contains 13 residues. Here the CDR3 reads CASSLTGVYEQYF. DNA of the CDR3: TGCGCCAGCAGCCTAACCGGGGTCTACGAGCAGTACTTC.

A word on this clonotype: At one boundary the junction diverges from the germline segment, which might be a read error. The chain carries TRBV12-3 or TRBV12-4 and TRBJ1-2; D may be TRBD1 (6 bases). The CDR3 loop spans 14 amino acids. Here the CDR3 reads CAGSLTGPGYGYTF. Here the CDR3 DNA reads TGTGCCGGCAGCCTAACAGGGCCAGGCTATGGCTACACCTTC.

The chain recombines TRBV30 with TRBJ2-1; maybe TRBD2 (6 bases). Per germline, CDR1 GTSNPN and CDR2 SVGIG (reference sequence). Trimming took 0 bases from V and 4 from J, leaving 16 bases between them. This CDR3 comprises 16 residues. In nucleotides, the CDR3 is TGTGCCTGGAGTGTACTAGCTAGCTCGGAGTACAATGAGCAGTTCTTC. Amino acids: CAWSVLASSEYNEQFF.

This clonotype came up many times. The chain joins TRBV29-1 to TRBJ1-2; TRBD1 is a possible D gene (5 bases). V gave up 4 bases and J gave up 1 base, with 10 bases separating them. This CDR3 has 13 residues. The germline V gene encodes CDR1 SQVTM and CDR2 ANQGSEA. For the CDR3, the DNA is TGCAGCGTTGTTACGGGGGGTAACTATGGCTACACCTTC. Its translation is CSVVTGGNYGYTF.

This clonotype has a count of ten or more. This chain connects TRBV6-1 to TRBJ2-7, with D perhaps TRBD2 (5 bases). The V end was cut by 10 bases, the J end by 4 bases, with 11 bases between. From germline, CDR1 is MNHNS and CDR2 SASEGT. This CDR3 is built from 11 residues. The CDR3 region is CATQRGYEQYF. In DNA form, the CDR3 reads TGTGCCACTCAAAGAGGGTACGAGCAGTACTTC.

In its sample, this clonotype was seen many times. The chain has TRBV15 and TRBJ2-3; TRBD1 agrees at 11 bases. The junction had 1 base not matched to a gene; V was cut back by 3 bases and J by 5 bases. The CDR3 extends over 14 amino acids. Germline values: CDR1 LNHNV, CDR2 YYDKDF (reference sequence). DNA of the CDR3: TGTGCCACCAGCAGGGACAGGGGGCTAGATACGCAGTATTTT. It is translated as CATSRDRGLDTQYF.

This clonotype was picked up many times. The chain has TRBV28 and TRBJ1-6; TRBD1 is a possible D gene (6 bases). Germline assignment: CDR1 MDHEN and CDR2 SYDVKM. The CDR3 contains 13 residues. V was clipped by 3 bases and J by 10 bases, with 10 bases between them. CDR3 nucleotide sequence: TGTGCCAGCAGTTTGGACAGAAACTCACCCCTCCACTTT. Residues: CASSLDRNSPLHF.

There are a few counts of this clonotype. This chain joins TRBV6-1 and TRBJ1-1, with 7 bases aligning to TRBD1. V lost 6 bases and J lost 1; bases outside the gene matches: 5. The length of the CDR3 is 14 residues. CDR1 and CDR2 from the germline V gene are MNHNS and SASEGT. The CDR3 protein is CASRIQGTNTEAFF. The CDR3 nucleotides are TGTGCCAGCAGGATACAGGGGACGAACACTGAAGCTTTCTTT.

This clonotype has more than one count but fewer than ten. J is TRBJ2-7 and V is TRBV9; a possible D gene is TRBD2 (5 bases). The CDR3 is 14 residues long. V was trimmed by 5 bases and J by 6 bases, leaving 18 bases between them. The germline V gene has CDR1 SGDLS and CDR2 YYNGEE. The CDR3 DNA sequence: TGTGCCAGCAGTGTTGGCGGCGGGTCCCTCGAGCAGTACTTC. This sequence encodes CASSVGGGSLEQYF. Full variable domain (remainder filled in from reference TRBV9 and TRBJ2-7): DSGVTQTPKHLITATGQRVTLRCSPRSGDLSVYWYQQSLDQGLQFLIQYYNGEERAKGNILERFSAQQFPDLHSELNLSSLELGDSALYFCASSVGGGSLEQYFGPGTRLTVT.

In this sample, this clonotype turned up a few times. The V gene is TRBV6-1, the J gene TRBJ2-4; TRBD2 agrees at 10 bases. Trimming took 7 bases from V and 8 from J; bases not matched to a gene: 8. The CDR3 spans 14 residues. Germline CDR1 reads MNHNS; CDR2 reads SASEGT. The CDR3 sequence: CASMSTSGIYIQYF. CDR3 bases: TGTGCCAGCATGAGCACTAGCGGGATATACATTCAGTACTTC.

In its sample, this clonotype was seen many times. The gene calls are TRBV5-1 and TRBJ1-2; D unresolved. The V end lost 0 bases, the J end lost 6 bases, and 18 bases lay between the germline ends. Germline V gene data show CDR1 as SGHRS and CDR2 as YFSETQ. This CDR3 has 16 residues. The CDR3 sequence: CASSLGSSRRWDGYTF. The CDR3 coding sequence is TGCGCCAGCAGCTTGGGAAGTTCCAGACGGTGGGATGGCTACACCTTC.

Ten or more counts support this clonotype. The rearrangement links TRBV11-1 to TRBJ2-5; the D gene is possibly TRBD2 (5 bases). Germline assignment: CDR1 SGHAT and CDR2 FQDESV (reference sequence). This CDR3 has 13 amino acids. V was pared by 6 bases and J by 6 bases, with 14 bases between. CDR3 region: CASRDTSFKTQYF. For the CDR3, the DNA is TGTGCCAGCAGAGATACTAGTTTCAAGACCCAGTACTTC.

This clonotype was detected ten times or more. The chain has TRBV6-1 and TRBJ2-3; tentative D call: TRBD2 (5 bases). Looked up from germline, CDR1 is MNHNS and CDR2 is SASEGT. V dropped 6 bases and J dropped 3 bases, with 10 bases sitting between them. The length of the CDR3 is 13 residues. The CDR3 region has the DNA TGTGCCAGCAGCTGGGAGCGGACAGATACGCAGTATTTT. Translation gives CASSWERTDTQYF.

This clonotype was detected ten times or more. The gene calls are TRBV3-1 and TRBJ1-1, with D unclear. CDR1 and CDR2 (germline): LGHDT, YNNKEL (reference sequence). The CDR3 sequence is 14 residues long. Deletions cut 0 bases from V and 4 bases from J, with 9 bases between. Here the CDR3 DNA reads TGTGCCAGCAGCCAAGAAGGACGGGGCACTGAAGCTTTCTTT. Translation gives CASSQEGRGTEAFF.

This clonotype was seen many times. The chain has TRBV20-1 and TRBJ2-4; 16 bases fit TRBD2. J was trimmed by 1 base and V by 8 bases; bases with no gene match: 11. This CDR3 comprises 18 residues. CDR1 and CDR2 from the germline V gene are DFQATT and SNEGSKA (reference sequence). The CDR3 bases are TGCAGTTTCTCGTCCCCGGGACTAGCGGGAGGGGCCAAAAACATTCAGTACTTC. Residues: CSFSSPGLAGGAKNIQYF.

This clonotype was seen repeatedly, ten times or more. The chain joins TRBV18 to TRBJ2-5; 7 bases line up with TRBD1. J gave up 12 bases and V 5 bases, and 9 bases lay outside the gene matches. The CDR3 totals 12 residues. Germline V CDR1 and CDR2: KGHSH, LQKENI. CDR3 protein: CASSSLKTGKYF. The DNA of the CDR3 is TGTGCCAGCTCATCACTCAAGACAGGGAAGTACTTC.

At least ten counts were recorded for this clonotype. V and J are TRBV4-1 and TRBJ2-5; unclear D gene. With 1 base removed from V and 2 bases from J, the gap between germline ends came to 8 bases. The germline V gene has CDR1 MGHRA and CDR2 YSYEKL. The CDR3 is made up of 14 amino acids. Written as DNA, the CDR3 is TGCGCCAGCAGCCAAGGGGCAGCACAAGAGACCCAGTACTTC. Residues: CASSQGAAQETQYF.

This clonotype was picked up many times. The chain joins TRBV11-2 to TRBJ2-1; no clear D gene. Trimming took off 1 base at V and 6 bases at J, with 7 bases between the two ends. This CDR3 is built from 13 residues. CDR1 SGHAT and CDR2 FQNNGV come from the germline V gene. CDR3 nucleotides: TGTGCCAGCAGCTTAGGACCCCCCAATGAGCAGTTCTTC. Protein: CASSLGPPNEQFF.

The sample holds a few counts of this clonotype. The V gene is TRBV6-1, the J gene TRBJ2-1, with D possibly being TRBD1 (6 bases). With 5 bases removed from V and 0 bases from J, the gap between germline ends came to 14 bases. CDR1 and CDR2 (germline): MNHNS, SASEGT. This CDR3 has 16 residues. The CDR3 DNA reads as TGTGCCAGCAGTACCCAAGGGGGAGTCTCCTACAATGAGCAGTTCTTC. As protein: CASSTQGGVSYNEQFF.

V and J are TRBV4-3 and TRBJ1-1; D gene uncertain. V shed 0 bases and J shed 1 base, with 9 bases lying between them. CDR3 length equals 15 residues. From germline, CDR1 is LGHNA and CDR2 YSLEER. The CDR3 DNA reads TGCGCCAGCAGCCAAGATCCCCACGAGAACACTGAAGCTTTCTTT. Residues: CASSQDPHENTEAFF.

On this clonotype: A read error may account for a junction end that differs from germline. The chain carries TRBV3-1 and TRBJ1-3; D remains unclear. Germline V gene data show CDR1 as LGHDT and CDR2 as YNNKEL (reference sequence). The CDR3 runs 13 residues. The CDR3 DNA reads TGTGCCAGCAGCCAGGCCTCTGGAAACACCACATATTTT. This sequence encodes CASSQASGNTTYF.

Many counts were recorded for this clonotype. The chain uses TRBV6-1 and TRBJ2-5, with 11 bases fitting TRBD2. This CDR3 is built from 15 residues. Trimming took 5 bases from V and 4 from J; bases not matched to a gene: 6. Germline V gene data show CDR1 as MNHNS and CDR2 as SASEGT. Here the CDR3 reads CASSHWTSGLETQYF. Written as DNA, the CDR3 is TGTGCCAGCAGTCACTGGACTAGCGGGCTAGAGACCCAGTACTTC.

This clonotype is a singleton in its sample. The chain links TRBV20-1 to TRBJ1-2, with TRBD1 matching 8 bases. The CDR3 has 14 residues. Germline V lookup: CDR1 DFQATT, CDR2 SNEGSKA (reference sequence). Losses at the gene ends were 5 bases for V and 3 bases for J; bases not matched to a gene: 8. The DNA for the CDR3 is TGCAGTGCTGGGGGACAGGCGGGAGACTATGGCTACACCTTC. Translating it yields CSAGGQAGDYGYTF.

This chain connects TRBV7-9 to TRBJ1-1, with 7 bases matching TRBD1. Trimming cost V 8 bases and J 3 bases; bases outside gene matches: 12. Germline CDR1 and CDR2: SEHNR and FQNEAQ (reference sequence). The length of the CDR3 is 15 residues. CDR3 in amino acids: CASGDRDRPDTEAFF. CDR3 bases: TGTGCCAGCGGGGACCGGGACAGACCGGACACTGAAGCTTTCTTT.

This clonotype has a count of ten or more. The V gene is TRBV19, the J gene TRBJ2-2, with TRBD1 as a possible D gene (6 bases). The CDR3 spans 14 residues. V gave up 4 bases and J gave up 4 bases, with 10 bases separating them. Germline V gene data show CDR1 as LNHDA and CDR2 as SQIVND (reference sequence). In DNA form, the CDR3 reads TGTGCCAGTAGTAGAGAACAGGGCACCGGGGAGCTGTTTTTT. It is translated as CASSREQGTGELFF.

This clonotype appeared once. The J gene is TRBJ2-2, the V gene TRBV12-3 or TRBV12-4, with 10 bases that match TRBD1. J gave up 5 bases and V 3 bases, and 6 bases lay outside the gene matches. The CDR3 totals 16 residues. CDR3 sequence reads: CASSFQGTGETGELFF. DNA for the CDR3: TGTGCCAGCAGTTTCCAGGGGACAGGGGAAACCGGGGAGCTGTTTTTT.